The present entry profiles one T cell receptor beta chain with its context. Antigen specificity is unknown. A much larger clone lies a single base off, so this may be a read error. The CDR3 consists of 15 residues. Trimming removed 2 bases at V and 2 bases at J, with 11 bases between. Germline CDR1 is LGHDT and CDR2 is YNNKEL (reference sequence). The source of the sample is a study of T cells in Graves' hyperthyroidism and ophthalmopathy. Study-level results: Blood held most thyroid clonotypes expanded above 0.001 frequency.

TCR beta CDR3 sequences were amplified from RNA transcripts. Primed by the HTBI set, a first-round RT-PCR was run on the TCR CDR3. In TCRdb, the multiplex PCR reads were re-called with MiXCR into one record per CDR3 protein. There are approximately 410,000 distinct CDR3 sequences in the sample; roughly an eighth occur only once, and less than 6.5% lies in the top ten. The clonotype was recovered from a woman aged 18-29 years with Graves' hyperthyroidism. The V and J genes are TRBV3-1 and TRBJ2-3, with D unresolved. The source material was blood. The CDR3 region is CASSQTLWSTDTQYF. DNA of the CDR3: TGTGCCAGCAGCCAAACACTATGGTCCACAGATACGCAGTATTTT.